This T cell receptor beta chain comes out of a study of blood T cell repertoires in COVID-19 (dated by TCRdb to 2020 to 2021). About the investigation overall: The collaborator samples originated in the United States, Italy and Spain and spanned the acute and convalescent phases of COVID-19. The material from the prospective study consisted of cDNA or gDNA derived from T cells, B-cell-depleted T cells, or PBMCs. The dataset comprised deeply sampled blood TCRbeta repertoires from subjects exposed to, actively infected with, or recovered from COVID-19. The repertoires were made available in a free public database intended to serve as a resource for research on the immune response to SARS-CoV-2. The samples were drawn from the first 160 participants of the ongoing ImmuneRACE study and from 950 to 1,500 subjects provided by 6 global collaborators. The sample metadata nearly always contained a de-identified subject ID, COVID-19 status, age in years and sex. HLA class I and class II types, where available, came from metadata supplied by the sample provider rather than from assay-based typing.

TCRbeta CDR3 regions were amplified from genomic DNA using the immunoSEQ Assay, a bias-controlled multiplex PCR. The paper's processing steps were these. The number of nucleated cells in each sample was estimated from the amplification of reference gene primers within the assay. Sequence reads were collapsed and filtered to measure the absolute abundance of every unique TCRbeta CDR3 rearrangement. For each sample, productive Simpson clonality was calculated by taking the square root of Simpson's diversity index across productive rearrangements. TCRdb obtained this table from immuneACCESS and retained in-frame rearrangements with V and J assigned. These tables miss some clones; where compared with another copy, unresolved V genes account for less than half of the shortfall, and the remainder is unexplained. That table is the source of V, J and clone size, and D and trimming were worked out from the DNA. This sample holds around 280,000 clones; around 88% were observed only once. The top ten clones comprise approximately 2.2% of the sample.

Trimming removed 1 base from V and 4 bases from J, leaving 14 bases between the germline ends. From cysteine to phenylalanine, the CDR3 is 17 amino acids long. Left in the record is the CDR3 DNA by itself, 51 bases read in frame from the first base. CDR1 and CDR2 (SGHVS, FQNEAQ) derive from the germline V gene. Another Seattle source contributed samples from volunteer blood donors who had recovered from COVID-19. The collaborating institutions used their own protocols to collect whole blood in K2EDTA tubes. For TCRbeta analysis, collaborators shipped samples in one of three forms: frozen whole blood, isolated PBMCs, or DNA extracted from either of those sample types. With regard to this clone: There is no known antigen for this receptor. One base away there is no much larger clone; base qualities are not given.

Broad study findings and their caveats: Clinical and demographic metadata were provided uncurated, with the amount varying by source and participant.

The V and J segments used are TRBV7-8 and TRBJ1-6, with the D segment identity uncertain. Material for sequencing was peripheral blood. The origin of this receptor is a woman in her thirties who had recovered from COVID-19. At the DNA level, the sequence is TGTGCCAGCAGCTTAGATGGGAGGGTGGCGTATAATTCACCCCTCCACTTT. It translates to CASSLDGRVAYNSPLHF.